Below are 18 T cell receptor beta chains sequenced from a single sample in a study of CD8+CD57+ T cells in acquired aplastic anemia (dated 2018 in TCRdb). Patients chosen for sequencing had shown expansion of CD8+CD57+ cells by flow cytometry. Sequencing was carried out with an Illumina HiSeq 2000. Genomic DNA served as template for TCR beta VDJ combination and CDR3 sequence profiling. TCRdb applied fastp at Q25 and MiXCR to the public reads, then kept only in-frame beta chains. Entries that share a CDR3 protein sequence are merged under the most common genes and DNA. The sample records fewer than 250,000 distinct CDR3 sequences, around 46% of which are singletons. 7.8% of the sample belongs to the ten largest clones. Sequenced input: sorted CD4+, CD8+, or CD8+CD57+ T cells (not recorded which) from PBMCs. These TCRs come from a human donor with aplastic anemia.

Ten or more counts support this clonotype. The gene calls are TRBV5-1 and TRBJ2-1; 7 nucleotides match TRBD2. J was trimmed by 0 bases and V by 6 bases; bases with no gene match: 6. The germline gives CDR1 SGHRS, CDR2 YFSETQ. The CDR3 covers 15 residues. CDR3 in DNA: TGCGCCAGCACCCTAGCGGAGAGCTCCTACAATGAGCAGTTCTTC. Its protein product is CASTLAESSYNEQFF.

V gene TRBV6-5 combines with J gene TRBJ2-7; a weak D match, TRBD2 (5 bases). V was pared by 2 bases and J by 4 bases, with 12 bases between. CDR1 and CDR2 from the germline V gene are MNHEY and SVGAGI. The CDR3 spans 14 residues. CDR3 sequence reads: CASSYDTLGYEQYF. CDR3 nucleotides: TGTGCCAGCAGTTACGACACACTAGGTTACGAGCAGTACTTC.

The genes are TRBV7-2 and TRBJ2-1, with D unclear. This CDR3 comprises 15 residues. Between the trimmed V and J ends, which lost 3 bases and 0 bases, there was a span of 9 bases. CDR1 and CDR2 (germline): SGHTA, FQGNSA. CDR3 sequence: CASSFSVSSYNEQFF. The CDR3 DNA is TGTGCCAGCAGCTTCTCGGTTAGCTCCTACAATGAGCAGTTCTTC.

This chain connects TRBV7-8 to TRBJ1-2, with D possibly matching TRBD1 (5 bases). This CDR3 has 16 amino acids. The germline V and J ends were trimmed by 5 bases and 5 bases, with 21 bases remaining between them. Per germline, CDR1 SGHVS and CDR2 FQNEAQ. CDR3 sequence reads: CASSPGGRQTLYGYTF. CDR3 bases: TGTGCCAGCAGCCCCGGGGGGAGACAGACATTGTATGGCTACACCTTC.

This chain joins TRBV7-9 and TRBJ1-4, with 7 bases that match TRBD1. Germline values: CDR1 SEHNR, CDR2 FQNEAQ (reference sequence). This CDR3 is 15 amino acids long. V was clipped by 4 bases and J by 7 bases; unmatched bases: 9. CDR3 loop: CASSSPETGLEKLFF. The DNA of the CDR3 is TGTGCCAGCAGCTCCCCTGAGACAGGGCTTGAAAAACTGTTTTTT.

The table lists this clonotype with many counts. The chain recombines TRBV6-5 with TRBJ1-2; TRBD1 matches at 9 bases. Germline V gives CDR1 MNHEY, CDR2 SVGAGI. This CDR3 contains 13 residues. V shed 6 bases, J shed 9 bases, and the junction held 8 bases outside the gene matches. CDR3 sequence: CASSLTGGASYTF. Here the CDR3 DNA reads TGTGCCAGCAGCCTAACAGGGGGCGCGAGCTACACCTTC.

This clonotype was seen ten or more times. V is TRBV5-1 and J is TRBJ1-1, with a possible D match to TRBD1 (5 bases). The V gene lost 3 bases and the J gene lost 0 bases, with 12 bases spanning the gap. From germline, CDR1 is SGHRS and CDR2 YFSETQ. The CDR3 sequence is 15 residues long. The CDR3 DNA follows: TGCGCCAGCAGCTGGGACCTGACGGTGAACACTGAAGCTTTCTTT. Translation gives CASSWDLTVNTEAFF.

The V gene is TRBV5-1, the J gene TRBJ1-6; D may be TRBD1 (5 bases). V was trimmed by 4 bases and J by 8 bases, leaving 13 bases between them. CDR1 SGHRS and CDR2 YFSETQ come from the germline V gene. The CDR3 has 14 residues. As DNA, the CDR3 is TGCGCCAGCAGCGAGCTACAGGATTATTCACCCCTCCACTTT. It encodes CASSELQDYSPLHF.

For this clonotype: At one end the junction does not follow the germline gene, possibly because of a read error. The J gene is TRBJ1-2, the V gene TRBV4-3; D unresolved. The CDR3 is 12 residues long. CDR1 is LGHNA and CDR2 is YSLEER in the germline V gene. CDR3 sequence (DNA): TGTGCCAGCAGCCAAGGAATCTATGGCTACACCTTC. It encodes CASSQGIYGYTF.

The V gene is TRBV25-1, the J gene TRBJ1-2; no clear D gene. V was trimmed by 2 bases and J by 4 bases, leaving 8 bases between them. The germline V gene has CDR1 MGHDK and CDR2 SYGVNS. The CDR3 consists of 13 residues. The CDR3 loop reads CASSEMGFYGYTF. The CDR3 DNA is TGTGCCAGCAGTGAAATGGGGTTCTATGGCTACACCTTC.

This clonotype appeared many times. The gene calls are TRBV20-1 and TRBJ2-1; 8 bases fit TRBD1. CDR3 size: 12 residues. The germline V gene encodes CDR1 DFQATT and CDR2 SNEGSKA (reference sequence). The CDR3 DNA reads TGCAGGCCGGGACAGGATTACAATGAGCAGTTCTTC. It yields the protein CRPGQDYNEQFF.

This clonotype was recorded many times. This chain joins TRBV7-2 and TRBJ2-3; perhaps TRBD1 as D (6 bases). Germline values: CDR1 SGHTA, CDR2 FQGNSA. V was shortened by 0 bases and J by 3 bases, with 13 bases between the two germline ends. The CDR3 is made up of 16 amino acids. The CDR3 reads CASSLAQGLATDTQYF. Here the CDR3 DNA reads TGTGCCAGCAGCTTAGCCCAGGGGCTTGCGACAGATACGCAGTATTTT.

The rearrangement uses TRBV12-3 or TRBV12-4 and TRBJ2-7; D unclear. Trimming left V 3 bases short and J 11 bases short, with 11 bases between. There are 11 residues in the CDR3. The CDR3 DNA is TGTGCCAGCAGTTTGGGTCGAATTAAGTACTTC. Its translation: CASSLGRIKYF.

In the case of this clonotype: This may be a read error: a much more frequent sequence differs by one nucleotide. This chain uses TRBV27 with TRBJ1-6; D might be TRBD1 (6 bases). There are 15 residues in the CDR3. Trimming left V 0 bases short and J 10 bases short, with 13 bases between. Germline assignment: CDR1 MNHEY and CDR2 SMNVEV (reference sequence). CDR3 sequence reads: CASSLSGARKSPLHF. CDR3 coding DNA: TGTGCCAGCAGTTTATCGGGGGCGAGGAAGTCACCCCTCCACTTT.

This clonotype has only a few counts. The chain links TRBV19 to TRBJ1-2, with 8 nucleotides matching TRBD1. The CDR3 totals 12 residues. The trim removed 5 bases at V and 4 bases at J, leaving 0 bases unmatched. From germline, CDR1 is LNHDA and CDR2 SQIVND (reference sequence). The CDR3 DNA is TGTGCCAGTAGTGGGACAGGCTATGGCTACACCTTC. It is translated as CASSGTGYGYTF.

The CDR3 region is CASSSGVGGADTQYF. The CDR3 DNA reads TGTGCCAGCAGCTCCGGGGTGGGGGGTGCAGATACGCAGTATTTT. This chain links TRBV7-6 with TRBJ2-3; D perhaps matches TRBD2 (6 bases). This CDR3 region has 15 residues. The germline gives CDR1 SGHVS, CDR2 FNYEAQ. Trimming took off 4 bases at V and 4 bases at J, with 15 bases between the two ends.

With respect to this clonotype: Germline and junction disagree at one end, which may indicate a read error. The chain has TRBV27 and TRBJ2-7, with a weak D call TRBD2 (6 bases). CDR3 length: 15 residues. Germline V gene data show CDR1 as MNHEY and CDR2 as SMNVEV (reference sequence). CDR3 coding DNA: TGTGCCAGCAGTTTATCTGTGGGAGGCCCCTACGAGCGGTACTTC. Amino acid sequence: CASSLSVGGPYERYF.

The V gene is TRBV29-1, the J gene TRBJ1-2, with TRBD1 identical over 9 bases. The trim removed 4 bases at V and 8 bases at J, leaving 8 bases unmatched. This CDR3 is 13 amino acids long. The germline gives CDR1 SQVTM, CDR2 ANQGSEA. The CDR3 loop reads CSVGDRVVGGYTF. CDR3 nucleotide sequence: TGCAGCGTTGGGGACAGGGTAGTAGGAGGCTACACCTTC.